The 28 T cell receptor beta chains below come from one sample, sequenced in a study of T cells in Graves' hyperthyroidism and ophthalmopathy. Researchers took RNA transcripts and amplified the TCR beta CDR3 regions from them. HTBI primers were used for first-round RT-PCR of the TCR CDR3. TCRdb processed the multiplex PCR reads anew with MiXCR; each CDR3 protein has one entry. The data show roughly 300,000 distinct CDR3 sequences, with over 20% seen just once and 50% to 65% held by the top ten. The sample was blood. Receptors originate from a woman between 45 and 65 years old with Graves' hyperthyroidism.

The genes are TRBV20-1 and TRBJ2-7; TRBD1 matches at 8 bases. The CDR3 runs to 15 residues. J lost 2 bases, V lost 5 bases, and 11 bases had no gene match. Germline CDR1 DFQATT, CDR2 SNEGSKA (reference sequence). The CDR3 protein is CSASLGQAITYEQYF. DNA for the CDR3: TGCAGTGCTTCACTGGGACAGGCTATCACCTACGAGCAGTACTTC.

This clonotype was recorded many times. The chain uses TRBV5-1 and TRBJ2-7; D gene uncertain. CDR1 is SGHRS, CDR2 YFSETQ, per germline. The CDR3 consists of 16 residues. Trimming took 0 bases from V and 0 from J, leaving 13 bases between them. The CDR3 loop is CASSLAGDNFSYEQYF. CDR3 nucleotide sequence: TGCGCCAGCAGCTTGGCCGGTGACAACTTCTCCTACGAGCAGTACTTC.

This clonotype was detected ten times or more. V is TRBV2 and J is TRBJ2-2; no clear D gene. The CDR3 spans 15 residues. V lost 2 bases to trimming and J lost 0 bases, with 7 bases between them. Germline lookup yields CDR1 SNHLY and CDR2 FYNNEI. The CDR3 loop reads CASSEIGANTGELFF. The CDR3 coding sequence is TGTGCCAGCAGTGAAATCGGTGCGAACACCGGGGAGCTGTTTTTT. Based on the CDR3 plus reference TRBV2 and TRBJ2-2, the full variable domain is EPEVTQTPSHQVTQMGQEVILRCVPISNHLYFYWYRQILGQKVEFLVSFYNNEISEKSEIFDDQFSVERPDGSNFTLKIRSTKLEDSAMYFCASSEIGANTGELFFGEGSRLTVL.

This sequence joins TRBV6-2 or TRBV6-3 and TRBJ2-1; 10 bases align to TRBD2. CDR3 size: 15 residues. V shed 8 bases and J 2 bases; nucleotides not matched to a gene: 6. The germline V gene encodes CDR1 MNHEY and CDR2 SVGEGT. The CDR3 loop is CASVPSGGPYNEQFF. The DNA of the CDR3 is TGTGCCAGCGTTCCTAGCGGGGGCCCCTACAATGAGCAGTTCTTC.

The chain is built from TRBV30 and TRBJ2-1; 9 nucleotides line up with TRBD2. Per germline, CDR1 GTSNPN and CDR2 SVGIG (reference sequence). The V gene end was trimmed by 2 bases and the J gene end by 4 bases; junction bases not matched to a gene: 6. This CDR3 has 15 residues. The DNA for the CDR3 is TGTGCCTGGAGTACCAGCGGGAGGAAATACAATGAGCAGTTCTTC. It is translated as CAWSTSGRKYNEQFF.

This clonotype was recorded many times. The V call is TRBV5-1, the J call TRBJ2-5, with TRBD1 matching 12 bases. This CDR3 is 17 amino acids long. Unmatched junction bases numbered 9, after V lost 4 bases and J lost 2 bases. Germline lookup yields CDR1 SGHRS and CDR2 YFSETQ. The CDR3 nucleotides are TGCGCCAGCAGCGTGGGGACAGGGGGCCTACTTCAAGAGACCCAGTACTTC. Protein: CASSVGTGGLLQETQYF.

This clonotype was recorded many times. V gene TRBV6-2 or TRBV6-3 combines with J gene TRBJ1-1; D possibly corresponds to TRBD1 (5 bases). CDR1 is MNHEY and CDR2 is SVGEGT in the germline V gene. There are 18 residues in the CDR3. V was trimmed by 8 bases and J by 1 base, leaving 26 bases between them. In DNA, the CDR3 is TGTGCCAGCCCTAACCAAGGCCAGGGAAAAAAGTCGAACACTGAAGCTTTCTTT. Translation gives CASPNQGQGKKSNTEAFF.

The genes are TRBV6-6 and TRBJ2-7; 10 positions match TRBD2. Trimming at V came to 0 bases and at J to 6 bases, leaving 5 bases not matched to a gene. This CDR3 spans 15 amino acids. Germline-derived CDR1 and CDR2 are MNHNY and SVGAGI (reference sequence). CDR3: CASSYSSGRKSEQYF. The CDR3 bases are TGTGCCAGCAGTTACTCTAGCGGGAGGAAGAGCGAGCAGTACTTC.

This clonotype was counted between two and nine times. J is TRBJ2-7 and V is TRBV20-1; 8 bases line up with TRBD1. The CDR3 contains 13 residues. Germline trimming cut 4 bases from V and 3 bases from J; bases unmatched to any gene: 5. The V gene's germline CDR1 is DFQATT and CDR2 SNEGSKA (reference sequence). Here the CDR3 reads CSANTGTGYEQYF. DNA of the CDR3: TGCAGTGCTAATACCGGGACAGGCTACGAGCAGTACTTC.

This clonotype was picked up a small number of times. The V and J genes are TRBV29-1 and TRBJ2-7; D may be TRBD2 (7 bases). The CDR3 sequence is 13 residues long. V dropped 6 bases and J dropped 1 base, with 13 bases sitting between them. Germline values: CDR1 SQVTM, CDR2 ANQGSEA. DNA of the CDR3: TGCAGCGTATCGGGGGGCGGATCCTACGAGCAGTACTTC. This translates into CSVSGGGSYEQYF.

This clonotype has at least ten counts. This sequence joins TRBV7-8 and TRBJ2-7; D call uncertain. The CDR3 length is 16 residues. CDR1 and CDR2 (germline): SGHVS, FQNEAQ. V lost 6 bases and J 3 bases, leaving 21 bases between the germline ends. CDR3 in amino acids: CASSKNSRAPSYEQYF. CDR3 nucleotides: TGTGCCAGCAGTAAGAACTCAAGGGCCCCCAGCTACGAGCAGTACTTC.

The chain uses TRBV4-2 and TRBJ2-4; weak D call: TRBD1 (6 bases). This CDR3 region has 16 residues. Between the trimmed V and J ends, which lost 4 bases and 4 bases, there was a span of 17 bases. Germline lookup yields CDR1 LGHNA and CDR2 YNFKEQ. The CDR3 DNA is TGTGCCAGCAGCCGTGAGGGGGTAGCAGATAAAAACATTCAGTACTTC. Its translation: CASSREGVADKNIQYF.

Remarks on this clonotype: At one end, the junction sequence differs from germline, possibly due to a read error. This chain links TRBV5-1 with TRBJ2-1, with 10 bases that match TRBD2. The germline gives CDR1 SGHRS, CDR2 YFSETQ. This CDR3 has 14 amino acids. The CDR3 is CAGSSSGGGDEQFF. CDR3 DNA: TGCGCCGGCAGCTCGAGCGGGGGGGGAGATGAGCAGTTCTTC.

The chain employs TRBV25-1 and TRBJ2-1, with no clear D. Germline V lookup: CDR1 MGHDK, CDR2 SYGVNS. The CDR3 length is 14 residues. The V and J ends lost 6 bases and 5 bases respectively, with 14 bases between them. The CDR3 spells CASSATPRDNEQFF. DNA for the CDR3: TGTGCCAGCAGCGCAACCCCCCGGGACAATGAGCAGTTCTTC.

This clonotype was seen only once. A much more abundant neighbour one base away suggests this may be a read error. The chain recombines TRBV6-5 with TRBJ1-1, with a possible D match to TRBD1 (5 bases). CDR3 size: 14 residues. Germline CDR1 MNHEY, CDR2 SVGAGI. The V end lost 2 bases, the J end lost 4 bases, and 11 bases lay between the germline ends. This CDR3 is CASSYLGEPTEAFF. In nucleotides, the CDR3 is TGTGCCAGCAGTTACCTGGGGGAACCCACTGAAGCTTTCTTT.

Ten or more counts support this clonotype. This chain connects TRBV5-1 to TRBJ2-7; D unclear. Germline CDR1 and CDR2: SGHRS and YFSETQ. Trimming pared 5 bases from V and 1 base from J, leaving 13 bases between. The CDR3 sequence is 14 residues long. As DNA, the CDR3 is TGCGCCAGCAGTTTAGGTTCATCATCCTACGAGCAGTACTTC. Encoded protein: CASSLGSSSYEQYF.

This clonotype has at least ten counts. The V and J genes are TRBV28 and TRBJ2-1; D gene unclear. The V gene lost 5 bases and the J gene lost 11 bases, with 13 bases spanning the gap. The germline V gene encodes CDR1 MDHEN and CDR2 SYDVKM. This CDR3 is 12 amino acids long. Here the CDR3 DNA reads TGTGCCAGCAGTCATACCAACACCAAGCAGTTCTTC. Translated: CASSHTNTKQFF.

In its sample, this clonotype was seen many times. The rearrangement joins TRBV11-2 to TRBJ2-3; TRBD2 aligns across 8 bases. Unmatched junction bases numbered 13, after V lost 3 bases and J lost 2 bases. Germline CDR1 SGHAT, CDR2 FQNNGV. There are 18 residues in the CDR3. CDR3 DNA sequence: TGTGCCAGCAGCTTCCCCCAGAGGCGGGGGGCATTCACAGATACGCAGTATTTT. It is translated as CASSFPQRRGAFTDTQYF.

This clonotype was detected ten times or more. V gene TRBV20-1 combines with J gene TRBJ1-5; D might be TRBD1 (6 bases). Germline V gene sequence: CDR1 DFQATT, CDR2 SNEGSKA (reference sequence). The CDR3 has 13 residues. Written as DNA, the CDR3 is TGCAGCGCAGGAGCGAGGGGGAATCAGCCCCAGCATTTT. Its protein product is CSAGARGNQPQHF.

This clonotype was seen ten or more times. The chain recombines TRBV5-1 with TRBJ2-7, with D perhaps being TRBD1 or TRBD2 (5 bases each). The CDR3 is made up of 15 amino acids. V dropped 4 bases and J dropped 0 bases, with 14 bases sitting between them. Germline-derived CDR1 and CDR2 are SGHRS and YFSETQ. The chain's CDR3 is CASSPGTSTSYEQYF. The CDR3 DNA reads as TGCGCCAGCAGCCCGGGGACGTCTACCTCCTACGAGCAGTACTTC.

This clonotype was detected many times. The chain combines TRBV20-1 with TRBJ2-7; the D gene is possibly TRBD2 (5 bases). V gave up 6 bases and J gave up 0 bases, with 15 bases separating them. CDR3 size: 14 residues. Germline CDR1 DFQATT, CDR2 SNEGSKA (reference sequence). The CDR3 nucleotides read TGCAGTGCAAGTGTCGGCCTAGCCTCCTACGAGCAGTACTTC. Amino acids: CSASVGLASYEQYF.

This clonotype was counted at least ten times. The chain joins TRBV3-1 to TRBJ2-1, with 10 bases aligning to TRBD2. Germline-derived CDR1 and CDR2 are LGHDT and YNNKEL (reference sequence). The CDR3 is made up of 18 amino acids. Unmatched junction bases numbered 6, after V lost 1 base and J lost 0 bases. The CDR3: CASSQGGLASVSYNEQFF. Written as DNA, the CDR3 is TGTGCCAGCAGCCAAGGGGGACTAGCGTCCGTCTCCTACAATGAGCAGTTCTTC.

Points on this clonotype: A read error may be the cause here, since a much bigger clone is one base away. The genes are TRBV11-2 and TRBJ2-1; TRBD2 aligns across 8 bases. This CDR3 contains 16 residues. Per the germline V gene, CDR1 is SGHAT and CDR2 is FQNNGV. CDR3 residues: CASSPGGRISYNEQLF. CDR3 nucleotide sequence: TGTGCCAGCAGCCCGGGAGGGAGGATCTCCTACAATGAGCAGCTCTTC.

This clonotype was seen ten or more times. The chain links TRBV6-5 to TRBJ1-2; the D gene is possibly TRBD1 (5 bases). The CDR3 totals 14 residues. Germline CDR1 MNHEY, CDR2 SVGAGI. V was shortened by 2 bases and J by 2 bases, with 9 bases between the two germline ends. CDR3 sequence (DNA): TGTGCCAGCAGTTACGGCAGGGAAAACTATGGCTACACCTTC. It specifies CASSYGRENYGYTF.

This clonotype has ten or more counts. The chain combines TRBV9 with TRBJ1-1; 10 bases are shared with TRBD1. Germline V gene lookup returns CDR1 SGDLS and CDR2 YYNGEE. The CDR3 consists of 17 residues. J was trimmed by 1 base and V by 1 base; bases with no gene match: 7. CDR3 loop: CASSVKVGTGANTEAFF. DNA for the CDR3: TGTGCCAGCAGCGTAAAGGTGGGGACAGGGGCGAACACTGAAGCTTTCTTT.

This chain links TRBV11-2 with TRBJ2-1; D is possibly TRBD2 (5 bases). With 6 bases removed from V and 5 bases from J, the gap between germline ends came to 23 bases. The length of the CDR3 is 17 residues. From germline, CDR1 is SGHAT and CDR2 FQNNGV. CDR3 nucleotides: TGTGCCAGCAGTACCCTCCCGGCAGCGGTGATGAACAATGAGCAGTTCTTC. Translation: CASSTLPAAVMNNEQFF.

V usage is TRBV28 and J usage is TRBJ2-5; TRBD2 aligns across 11 bases. Germline CDR1 is MDHEN and CDR2 is SYDVKM. Trimming removed 7 bases from V and 4 bases from J; junction bases left unmatched: 11. The CDR3 contains 16 residues. In DNA, the CDR3 is TGTGCCAGCACAGGTACATTAGCGGGAGGGCGAGAGACCCAGTACTTC. It is translated as CASTGTLAGGRETQYF.

This clonotype has just one count. V usage is TRBV20-1 and J usage is TRBJ1-4; D ambiguous. V was cut by 0 bases and J by 2 bases, with 4 bases left in between. The CDR3 has 13 residues. Germline V lookup: CDR1 DFQATT, CDR2 SNEGSKA (reference sequence). This chain's CDR3 is CSAREGTNEKLFF. The DNA for the CDR3 is TGCAGTGCTAGAGAAGGGACTAATGAAAAACTGTTTTTT.